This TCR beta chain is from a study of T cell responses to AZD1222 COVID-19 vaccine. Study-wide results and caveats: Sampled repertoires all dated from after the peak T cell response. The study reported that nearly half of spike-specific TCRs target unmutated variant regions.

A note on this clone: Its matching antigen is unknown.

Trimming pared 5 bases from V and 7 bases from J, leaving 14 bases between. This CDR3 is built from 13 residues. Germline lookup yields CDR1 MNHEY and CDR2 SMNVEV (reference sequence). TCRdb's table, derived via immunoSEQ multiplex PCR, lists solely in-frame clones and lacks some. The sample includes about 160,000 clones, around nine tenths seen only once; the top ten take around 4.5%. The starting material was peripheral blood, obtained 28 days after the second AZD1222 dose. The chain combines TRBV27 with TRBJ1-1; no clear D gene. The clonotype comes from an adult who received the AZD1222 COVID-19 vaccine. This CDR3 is CASSLGKEFEAFF. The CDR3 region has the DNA TGTGCCAGCAGTCTTGGGAAGGAATTTGAAGCTTTCTTT.